This paragraph reports one T cell receptor (beta chain). Methods used by the authors: Counts of nucleated cells, estimated from reference gene primer amplification, were obtained. Assay: immunoSEQ multiplex PCR; the TCRdb copy retains only in-frame clones and omits some. The DNA was the basis for D and trimming; V, J and clone size are from that table. The repertoire holds about 160,000 clones, approximately 86% seen once, with 3.5% to 4.5% in the top ten. The study drew participants aged about 18 to 89 years from about two dozen US areas. A case of COVID-19 had been met by exposed participants within 2 weeks before study entry. This CDR3 contains 14 residues. V trimming: 11 bases; J trimming: 6 bases; junction bases outside the gene matches: 12. Germline V gene lookup returns CDR1 LGHNA and CDR2 YNFKEQ. The data stem from a study of blood T cell repertoires in COVID-19. Study summary: Acute and convalescent COVID-19 samples came from the United States, Italy and Spain.

The sequence was collected from a woman aged 35 to 49 who had been exposed to COVID-19. The chain uses TRBV4-2 and TRBJ2-1, with 8 bases identical to TRBD2. Sequenced material: PBMCs or T cells enriched from blood (not recorded which). Here the CDR3 reads CAAGGAGLTNEQFF. The CDR3 DNA follows: TGTGCCGCCGGGGGGGCAGGGTTGACCAATGAGCAGTTCTTC.